This record covers a single T cell receptor beta chain. The data were obtained in a study of cytomegalovirus exposure and HLA in healthy donors. Germline V gives CDR1 SGDLS, CDR2 YYNGEE. The V and J ends lost 0 bases and 8 bases respectively, with 17 bases between them. This CDR3 spans 15 amino acids. It was with 60 Vbeta and 13 Jbeta primers that the PCR ran. Here immunoSEQ multiplex PCR was the method, and the copy in TCRdb shows in-frame clones only, minus some. The profile shows about 120,000 clones, more than 55% of them singletons. The sequence was collected from a man aged 18 to 30 in good health and CMV-seronegative. The sequencing input was PBMCs. This chain links TRBV9 with TRBJ1-2; D may be TRBD1 (5 bases). CDR3 in DNA: TGTGCCAGCAGCGTAGGGACCACAGGATTCGGGGGCTACACCTTC. Its protein is CASSVGTTGFGGYTF.